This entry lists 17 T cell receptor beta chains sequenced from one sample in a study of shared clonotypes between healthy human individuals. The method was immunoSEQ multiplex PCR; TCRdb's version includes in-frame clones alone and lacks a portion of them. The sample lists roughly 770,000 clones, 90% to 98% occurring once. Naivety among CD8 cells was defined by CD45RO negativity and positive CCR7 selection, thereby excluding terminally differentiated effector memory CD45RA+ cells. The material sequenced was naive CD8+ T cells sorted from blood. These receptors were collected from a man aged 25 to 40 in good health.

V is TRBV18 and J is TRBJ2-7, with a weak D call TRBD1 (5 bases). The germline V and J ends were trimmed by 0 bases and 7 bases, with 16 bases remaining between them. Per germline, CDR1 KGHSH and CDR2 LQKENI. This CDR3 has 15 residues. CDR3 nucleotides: TGTGCCAGCTCACCACCGACAGTTCAAAAAGGGGAGCAGTACTTC. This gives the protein CASSPPTVQKGEQYF.

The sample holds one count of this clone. CDR3 bases: TGTGCCAGCAGTCCCCTCGATACGCAGTATTTT. Protein product: CASSPLDTQYF. The chain combines TRBV28 with TRBJ2-3; D uncertain. The V end lost 5 bases, the J end lost 6 bases, and 6 bases lay between the germline ends. The CDR3 contains 11 residues. Looked up from germline, CDR1 is MDHEN and CDR2 is SYDVKM.

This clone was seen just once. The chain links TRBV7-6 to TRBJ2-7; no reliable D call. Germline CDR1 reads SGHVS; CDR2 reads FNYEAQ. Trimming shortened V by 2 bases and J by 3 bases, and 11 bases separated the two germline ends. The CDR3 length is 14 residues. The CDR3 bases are TGTGCCAGCAGCTTAAAGGCGGACCGCTACGAGCAGTACTTC. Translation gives CASSLKADRYEQYF.

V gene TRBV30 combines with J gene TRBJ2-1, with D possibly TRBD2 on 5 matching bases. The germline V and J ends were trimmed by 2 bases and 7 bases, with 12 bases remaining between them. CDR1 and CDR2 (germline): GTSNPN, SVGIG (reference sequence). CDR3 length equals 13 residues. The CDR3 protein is CAWSTGNGNEQFF. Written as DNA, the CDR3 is TGTGCCTGGAGTACCGGGAACGGAAATGAGCAGTTCTTC.

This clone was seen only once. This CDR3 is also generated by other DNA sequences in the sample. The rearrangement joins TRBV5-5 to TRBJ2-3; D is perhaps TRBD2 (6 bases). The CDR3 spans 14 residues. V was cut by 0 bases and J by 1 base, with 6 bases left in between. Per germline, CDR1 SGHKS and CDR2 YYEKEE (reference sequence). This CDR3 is CASSLAGGTDTQYF. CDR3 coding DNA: TGTGCCAGCAGCTTGGCGGGAGGCACAGATACGCAGTATTTT. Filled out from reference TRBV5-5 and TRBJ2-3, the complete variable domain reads DAGVTQSPTHLIKTRGQQVTLRCSPISGHKSVSWYQQVLGQGPQFIFQYYEKEERGRGNFPDRFSARQFPNYSSELNVNALLLGDSALYLCASSLAGGTDTQYFGPGTRLTVL.

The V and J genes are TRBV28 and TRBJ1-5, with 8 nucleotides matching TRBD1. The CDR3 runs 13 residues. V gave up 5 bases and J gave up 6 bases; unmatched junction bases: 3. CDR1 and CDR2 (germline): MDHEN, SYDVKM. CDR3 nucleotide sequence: TGTGCCAGCAGTATCAGGGGGCTTCAGCCCCAGCATTTT. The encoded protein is CASSIRGLQPQHF.

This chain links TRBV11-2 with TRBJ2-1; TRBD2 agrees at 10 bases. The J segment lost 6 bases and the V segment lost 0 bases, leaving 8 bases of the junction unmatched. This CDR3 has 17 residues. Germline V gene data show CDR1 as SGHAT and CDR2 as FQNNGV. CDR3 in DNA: TGTGCCAGCAGCTTAGAAACCGCTAGCGGGAGTTCCAATGAGCAGTTCTTC. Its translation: CASSLETASGSSNEQFF. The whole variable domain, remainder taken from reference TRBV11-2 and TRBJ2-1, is EAGVAQSPRYKIIEKRQSVAFWCNPISGHATLYWYQQILGQGPKLLIQFQNNGVVDDSQLPKDRFSAERLKGVDSTLKIQPAKLEDSAVYLCASSLETASGSSNEQFFGPGTRLTVL.

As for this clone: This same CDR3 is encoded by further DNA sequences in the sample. CDR3 sequence: CASSLEGSYNEQFF. CDR3 nucleotides: TGTGCCAGCAGCTTAGAAGGCTCCTACAATGAGCAGTTCTTC. The rearrangement uses TRBV7-9 and TRBJ2-1; D unclear. The CDR3 is 14 residues long. Germline CDR1 SEHNR, CDR2 FQNEAQ (reference sequence). V gave up 1 base and J gave up 0 bases, with 4 bases separating them.

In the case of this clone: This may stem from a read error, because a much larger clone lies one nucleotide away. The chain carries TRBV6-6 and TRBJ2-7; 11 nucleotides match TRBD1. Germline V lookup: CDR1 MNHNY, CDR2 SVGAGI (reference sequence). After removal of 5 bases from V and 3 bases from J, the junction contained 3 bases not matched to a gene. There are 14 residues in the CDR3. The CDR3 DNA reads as TGTGCCAGCAGTACCGGGACAGGGGGCTACGAGCAGTACTTC. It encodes CASSTGTGGYEQYF.

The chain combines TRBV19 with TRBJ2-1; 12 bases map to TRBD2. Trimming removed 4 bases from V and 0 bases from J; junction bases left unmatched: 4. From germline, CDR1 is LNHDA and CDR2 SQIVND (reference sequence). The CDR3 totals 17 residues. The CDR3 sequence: CASSRSGLAGSYNEQFF. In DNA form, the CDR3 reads TGTGCCAGTAGTAGATCGGGACTAGCGGGCTCCTACAATGAGCAGTTCTTC.

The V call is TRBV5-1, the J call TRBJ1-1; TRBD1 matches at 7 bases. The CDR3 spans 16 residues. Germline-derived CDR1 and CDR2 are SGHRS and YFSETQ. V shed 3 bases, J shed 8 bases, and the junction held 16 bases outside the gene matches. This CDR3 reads CASSSGTTGPPGEAFF. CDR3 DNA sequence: TGCGCCAGCAGCTCCGGAACGACAGGGCCCCCGGGGGAAGCTTTCTTT.

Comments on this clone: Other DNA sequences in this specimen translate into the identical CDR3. DNA of the CDR3: TGTGCCAGCAGCGTAGCAGGGGGCCCCTACGAGCAGTACTTC. Translating gives CASSVAGGPYEQYF. The chain links TRBV9 to TRBJ2-7; TRBD1 matches 8 bases. The V segment lost 0 bases and the J segment 2 bases; nucleotides outside the gene matches: 1. Germline CDR1 and CDR2: SGDLS and YYNGEE. The CDR3 spans 14 residues. The full variable domain, in which reference TRBV9 and TRBJ2-7 provide the parts outside the CDR3, is DSGVTQTPKHLITATGQRVTLRCSPRSGDLSVYWYQQSLDQGLQFLIQYYNGEERAKGNILERFSAQQFPDLHSELNLSSLELGDSALYFCASSVAGGPYEQYFGPGTRLTVT.

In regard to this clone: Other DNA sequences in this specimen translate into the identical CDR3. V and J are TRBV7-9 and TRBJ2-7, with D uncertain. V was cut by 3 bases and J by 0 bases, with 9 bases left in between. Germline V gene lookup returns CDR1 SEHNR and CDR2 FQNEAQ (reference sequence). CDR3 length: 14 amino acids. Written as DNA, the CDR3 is TGTGCCAGCAGCTTTGGCGGAGCCTCCTACGAGCAGTACTTC. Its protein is CASSFGGASYEQYF.

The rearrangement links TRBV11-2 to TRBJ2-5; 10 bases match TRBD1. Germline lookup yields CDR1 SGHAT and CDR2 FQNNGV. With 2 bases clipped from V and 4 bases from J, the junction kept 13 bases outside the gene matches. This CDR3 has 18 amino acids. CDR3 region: CASSLLSVGQGVGETQYF. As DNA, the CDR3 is TGTGCCAGCAGCTTACTTTCCGTCGGACAGGGGGTAGGAGAGACCCAGTACTTC.

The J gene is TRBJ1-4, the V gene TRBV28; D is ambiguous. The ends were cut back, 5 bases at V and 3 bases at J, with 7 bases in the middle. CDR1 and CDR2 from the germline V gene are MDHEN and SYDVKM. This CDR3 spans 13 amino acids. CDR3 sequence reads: CASSPAANEKLFF. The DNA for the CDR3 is TGTGCCAGCAGTCCGGCGGCTAATGAAAAACTGTTTTTT.

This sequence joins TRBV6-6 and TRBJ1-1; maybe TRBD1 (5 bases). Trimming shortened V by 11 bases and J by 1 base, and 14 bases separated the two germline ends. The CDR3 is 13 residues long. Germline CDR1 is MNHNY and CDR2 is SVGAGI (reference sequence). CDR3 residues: CAVTAGPNTEAFF. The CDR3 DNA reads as TGTGCCGTGACCGCAGGGCCGAACACTGAAGCTTTCTTT.

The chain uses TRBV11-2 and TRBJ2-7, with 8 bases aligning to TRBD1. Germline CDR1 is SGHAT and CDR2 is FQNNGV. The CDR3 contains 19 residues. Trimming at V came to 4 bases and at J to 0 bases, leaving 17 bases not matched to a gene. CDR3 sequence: CASSSHAGTGRISSYEQYF. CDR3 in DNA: TGTGCCAGCAGCTCTCACGCCGGGACAGGAAGAATCAGCTCCTACGAGCAGTACTTC.